Listed below are T cell receptor beta chains from one sample, sequenced in a study of cytomegalovirus exposure and HLA in healthy donors. Some clones are missing from TCRdb's copy, which holds only in-frame ones; the method was immunoSEQ multiplex PCR. The profile covers 110,000 or so clones, with roughly 70% appearing a single time and just under 3% taken by the ten largest. Sequencing input: PBMCs. These receptors were collected from a woman in her 40s in good health and CMV-seropositive. CDR3s leave out the opening cysteine and the closing phenylalanine or tryptophan. Each record gives: clone size, J gene, V gene, CDR3 protein. Expanded clones are given a class, and other clones once, few, many or no size at all.

- TRBJ2-1 TRBV5-1 ASSPDGLAGVGF
few TRBJ2-2 TRBV11-2 ASSLDPFLAGGIAAGELF
- TRBJ2-7 TRBV7-2 ASNSPGQNPYEQY
- TRBJ2-3 TRBV11-1 ASSTSGAGTDTQY
- TRBJ1-4 TRBV19 ASSRQGMGEKLF
once TRBJ1-5 TRBV4-1 ASSLDGTDNQPQH
- TRBJ1-6 TRBV7-2 ASSGRGQGGSPLH
- TRBJ1-2 TRBV5-1 ASSLEGQGLYGYT
- TRBJ2-7 TRBV9 ASSYSGDESYEQY
- TRBJ2-5 TRBV27 ASKRRIQETQY
- TRBJ1-2 TRBV7-6 ASSFRGHGYT
- TRBJ1-1 TRBV7-9 ASSLGDSLNTEAF
- TRBJ2-1 TRBV9 ASSTLAGASYEQF
few TRBJ2-5 TRBV30 AWSPQGAETQY
- TRBJ2-7 TRBV6-5 ASSSPGTGGSYEQY
- TRBJ1-1 TRBV30 AWKQNTEAF
- TRBJ2-3 TRBV14 ASSHTGFSDTQY
- TRBJ1-5 TRBV27 ASSLYPDRGVNQPQH
- TRBJ1-1 TRBV4-3 ASSFGTGGNTEAF
- TRBJ1-4 TRBV7-2 ASSQNVASEKLF
- TRBJ1-5 TRBV19 AGGQYGINSNQPQH
- TRBJ2-2 TRBV7-2 ASSLVGTQTGELF
- TRBJ2-5 TRBV29-1 SVEPGLTQETQY
- TRBJ2-7 TRBV19 ASSRQGVEY
- TRBJ2-5 TRBV7-9 AISLFYETQY
- TRBJ2-2 TRBV5-4 ASSPQVPTGELF
- TRBJ1-5 TRBV30 AWSLGQGNQPQH
- TRBJ2-5 TRBV29-1 SVRDRGVETQY
- TRBJ1-2 TRBV5-1 ASSLGDRAVNYGYT
- TRBJ1-2 TRBV6-5 ASGRANYGYT
- TRBJ2-5 TRBV19 ASSPDVGGGQETQY
- TRBJ2-2 TRBV4-3 ASSAEGGLVGELF
few TRBJ1-4 TRBV2 ASSELVGGVNEKLF
- TRBJ1-2 TRBV5-6 ASSLTGIYGYT
- TRBJ1-5 TRBV15 ATSRDRGRVQPQH
- TRBJ1-1 TRBV7-7 ASSASQGTEAF
- TRBJ2-7 TRBV14 ASSLSPSPYEQY
- TRBJ2-5 TRBV4-1 ASSQRGGQTNQETQY
once TRBJ2-2 TRBV30 AWSVPGQGNTGELF
- TRBJ1-3 TRBV5-6 ASSLDYSGNTIY
- TRBJ1-5 TRBV27 ASSLSGGSNQPQH
- TRBJ2-5 TRBV7-2 ASSLALAGGRQETQY
- TRBJ1-1 TRBV2 ASSEGRAGAFTEAF